This TCR beta chain came from a study of control samples from healthy donors and cancer patients. Germline CDR1 and CDR2: MDHEN and SYDVKM. Deletions cut 5 bases from V and 0 bases from J, with 14 bases between. This CDR3 has 16 residues. Clones were sequenced by immunoSEQ multiplex PCR, and TCRdb holds only the in-frame ones, with some missing. The repertoire holds 350,000 to 450,000 clones, with around nine tenths as singletons. V is TRBV28 and J is TRBJ2-1; possible D gene TRBD1, 7 bases. This clonotype was obtained from a man aged 40-49 years with head and neck cancer. The specimen sequenced was PBMCs. CDR3 in DNA: TGTGCCAGCAGTGGACCAGGGGGGTTCTCCTACAATGAGCAGTTCTTC. It encodes CASSGPGGFSYNEQFF.